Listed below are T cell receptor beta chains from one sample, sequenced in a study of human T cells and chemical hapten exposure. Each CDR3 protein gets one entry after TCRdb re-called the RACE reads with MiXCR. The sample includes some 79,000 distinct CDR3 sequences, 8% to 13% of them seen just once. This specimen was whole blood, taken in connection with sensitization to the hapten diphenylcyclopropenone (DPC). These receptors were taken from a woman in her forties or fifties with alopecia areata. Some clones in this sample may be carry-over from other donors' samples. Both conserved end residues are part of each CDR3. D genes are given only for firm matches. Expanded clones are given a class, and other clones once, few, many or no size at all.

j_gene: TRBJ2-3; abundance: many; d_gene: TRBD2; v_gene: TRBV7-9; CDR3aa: CASSLPQRLAGATDTQYF; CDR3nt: TGTGCCAGCAGTTTACCCCAACGACTAGCGGGAGCGACAGATACGCAGTATTTT
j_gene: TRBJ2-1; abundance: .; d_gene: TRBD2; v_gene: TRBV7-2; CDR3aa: CASSLSGSGSRSYNEQFF; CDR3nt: TGTGCCAGCAGCTTATCGGGTAGCGGGAGCAGGTCCTACAATGAGCAGTTCTTC
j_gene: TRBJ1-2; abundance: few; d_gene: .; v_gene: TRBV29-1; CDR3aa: CSVGMVGQKNGYTF; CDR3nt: TGCAGCGTTGGAATGGTCGGACAGAAGAATGGCTACACCTTC
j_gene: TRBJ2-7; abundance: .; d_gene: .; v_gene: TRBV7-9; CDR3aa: CASRSGPAYEQYF; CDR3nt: TGTGCCAGTCGGAGCGGGCCAGCCTACGAGCAGTACTTC
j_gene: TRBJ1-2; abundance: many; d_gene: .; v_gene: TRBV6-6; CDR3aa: CASSDQGPNYGYTF; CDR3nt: TGTGCCAGTTCGGATCAGGGGCCTAACTATGGCTACACCTTC
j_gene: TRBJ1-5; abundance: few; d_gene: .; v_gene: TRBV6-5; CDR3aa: CASGSRDNPNQPQHF; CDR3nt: TGTGCCAGCGGATCCCGGGACAATCCCAATCAGCCCCAGCATTTT
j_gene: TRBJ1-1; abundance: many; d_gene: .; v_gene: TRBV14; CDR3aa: CASSYGVGADTEAFF; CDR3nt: TGTGCCAGCAGCTATGGGGTAGGGGCGGATACTGAAGCTTTCTTT
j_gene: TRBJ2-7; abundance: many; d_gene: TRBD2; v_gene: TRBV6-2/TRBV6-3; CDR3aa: CASRGLAGSAEQYF; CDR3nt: TGTGCCAGCCGTGGACTAGCGGGATCCGCCGAGCAGTACTTC
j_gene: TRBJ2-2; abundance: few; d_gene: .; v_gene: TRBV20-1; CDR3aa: CSARDFRTSDTGELFF; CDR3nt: TGCAGTGCTAGAGATTTTAGGACCTCAGACACCGGGGAGCTGTTTTTT
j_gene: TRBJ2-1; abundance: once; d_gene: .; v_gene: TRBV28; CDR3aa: CASSLLAYNEQFF; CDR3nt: TGTGCCAGCAGTTTGCTCGCCTACAATGAGCAGTTCTTC
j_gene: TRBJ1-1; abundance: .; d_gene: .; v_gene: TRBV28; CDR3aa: CASSLRYTEAFF; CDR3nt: TGTGCCAGCAGTTTAAGGTACACTGAAGCTTTCTTT
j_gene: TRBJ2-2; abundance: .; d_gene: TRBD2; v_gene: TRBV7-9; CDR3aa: CASSLVKPASGSTGELFF; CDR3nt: TGTGCCAGCAGCTTAGTTAAACCGGCTAGCGGGAGCACCGGGGAGCTGTTTTTT
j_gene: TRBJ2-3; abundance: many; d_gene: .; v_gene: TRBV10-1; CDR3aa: CASRSGTDTQYF; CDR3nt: TGCGCCAGCAGGAGCGGGACAGATACGCAGTATTTT
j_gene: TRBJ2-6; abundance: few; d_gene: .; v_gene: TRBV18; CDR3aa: CASSPSGTGANVLTF; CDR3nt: TGTGCCAGCTCACCTTCCGGGACTGGGGCCAACGTCCTGACTTTC
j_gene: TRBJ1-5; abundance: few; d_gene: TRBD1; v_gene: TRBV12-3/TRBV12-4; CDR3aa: CASSFGGQGIGSNQPQHF; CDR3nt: TGTGCCAGCAGTTTTGGAGGACAGGGCATCGGAAGCAATCAGCCCCAGCATTTT
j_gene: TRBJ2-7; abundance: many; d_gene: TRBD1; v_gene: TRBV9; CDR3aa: CASSVGQGIYEQYF; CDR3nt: TGTGCCAGCAGCGTAGGACAGGGCATCTACGAGCAGTACTTC
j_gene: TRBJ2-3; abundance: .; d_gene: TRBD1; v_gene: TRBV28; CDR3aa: CASSLMDWTGGTDTQYF; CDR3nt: TGTGCCAGCAGTCTAATGGACTGGACAGGGGGCACAGATACGCAGTATTTT
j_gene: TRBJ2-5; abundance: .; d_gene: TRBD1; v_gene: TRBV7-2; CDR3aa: CASSSRTGGRETQYF; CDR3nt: TGTGCCAGCAGCTCTCGGACAGGGGGAAGAGAGACCCAGTACTTC
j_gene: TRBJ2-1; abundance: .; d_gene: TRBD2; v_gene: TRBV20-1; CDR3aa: CSVQTSAFANEQFF; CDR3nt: TGCAGTGTACAAACTAGCGCGTTTGCCAATGAGCAGTTCTTC
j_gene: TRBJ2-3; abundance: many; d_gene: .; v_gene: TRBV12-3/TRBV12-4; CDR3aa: CASSLGGEVSDTQYF; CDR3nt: TGTGCCAGCTCACTCGGCGGGGAGGTCTCAGATACGCAGTATTTT
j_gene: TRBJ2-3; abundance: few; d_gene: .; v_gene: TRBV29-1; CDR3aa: CSVEDADTQYF; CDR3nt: TGCAGCGTTGAAGATGCAGATACGCAGTATTTT
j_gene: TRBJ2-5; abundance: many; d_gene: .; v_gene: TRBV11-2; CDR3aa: CASSRVRGEETQYF; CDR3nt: TGTGCCAGCAGCCGCGTCCGAGGAGAGGAGACCCAGTACTTC
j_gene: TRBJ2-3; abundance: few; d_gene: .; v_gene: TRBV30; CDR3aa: CAWSVGLQGYTTDTQYF; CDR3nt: TGTGCCTGGAGTGTTGGGTTACAGGGTTATACCACAGATACGCAGTATTTT
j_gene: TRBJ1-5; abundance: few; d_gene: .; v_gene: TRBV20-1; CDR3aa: CSARDASVAVNQPQHF; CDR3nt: TGCAGTGCTAGAGATGCTTCAGTGGCAGTCAATCAGCCCCAGCATTTT
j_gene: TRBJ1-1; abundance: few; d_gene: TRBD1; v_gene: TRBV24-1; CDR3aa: CATQDRVNTEAFF; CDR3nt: TGTGCCACCCAAGACAGGGTGAACACTGAAGCTTTCTTT